This T cell receptor (beta chain) was documented in a study of blood T cells in healthy people across ages. Study-wide results and limits: The study regarded diversity estimates from one million T cells as underestimates.

Donors were systemically healthy Caucasian individuals from Russia aged roughly 6 to 100 years. Remarks on this clonotype: The antigen is unknown.

The CDR3 spans 13 residues. Germline V lookup: CDR1 SGHTA, CDR2 FQGNSA. V shed 1 base and J shed 10 bases, with 13 bases lying between them. A J-beta primer mix and a sample-barcoded 5' primer were used in a second PCR of about 6 to 12 cycles. From the 5' RACE reads, TCRdb called clonotypes with MiXCR, one entry per CDR3 protein. The sample contains 1,800,000 or so distinct CDR3 sequences, around 42% of which appear only once. The receptor comes from a human donor in good health. J is TRBJ2-5 and V is TRBV7-2, with D tentatively TRBD1 or TRBD2 (5 bases each). The sequenced material came from blood. CDR3 DNA: TGTGCCAGCAGCTTAGTGGGGACCCAGGACCAGTACTTC. Amino acid sequence: CASSLVGTQDQYF.